Shown below are 29 T cell receptor beta chains from a single sample sequenced in a study of blood T cell repertoires in COVID-19. Using immunoSEQ multiplex PCR, the repertoire was profiled, and TCRdb retains in-frame clones only, with some absent. The sample lists nearly 350,000 clones, more than 70% occurring once. Sequenced sample: peripheral blood. Source of these receptors: an older woman with COVID-19, enrolled during active disease.

The chain carries TRBV5-4 and TRBJ1-6; tentatively, D is TRBD1 (6 bases). This CDR3 has 15 amino acids. Germline lookup yields CDR1 SGHNT and CDR2 YYREEE (reference sequence). Trimming left V 4 bases short and J 6 bases short, with 14 bases between. CDR3 bases: TGTGCCAGCAGCCTTTCACAGGGCAGTAATTCACCCCTCCACTTT. Protein sequence: CASSLSQGSNSPLHF.

This rearrangement joins TRBV5-1 to TRBJ1-1; no firm D call. Germline CDR1 reads SGHRS; CDR2 reads YFSETQ. Trimming removed 4 bases from V and 6 bases from J, with 22 bases in between. The CDR3 runs 16 residues. The chain's CDR3 is CASSPGRAFGEPEAFF. Written as DNA, the CDR3 is TGCGCCAGCAGCCCTGGAAGGGCCTTCGGGGAGCCTGAAGCTTTCTTT.

The chain is built from TRBV28 and TRBJ1-6; D is uncertain. The CDR3 totals 16 residues. Trimming pared 1 base from V and 7 bases from J, leaving 14 bases between. Germline CDR1 is MDHEN and CDR2 is SYDVKM. DNA of the CDR3: TGTGCCAGCAGTTTATTCGACATCTATCAGAATTCACCCCTCCACTTT. Its translation is CASSLFDIYQNSPLHF.

The V call is TRBV7-9, the J call TRBJ2-2; tentative D call: TRBD1 (5 bases). The CDR3 runs 16 residues. V was clipped by 5 bases and J by 4 bases, with 17 bases between them. Germline V gene data show CDR1 as SEHNR and CDR2 as FQNEAQ (reference sequence). CDR3 in amino acids: CASSLRAGPSTGELFF. In DNA form, the CDR3 reads TGTGCCAGCAGCCTTCGGGCAGGGCCAAGCACCGGGGAGCTGTTTTTT.

This clone was counted a few times. The identical CDR3 is also encoded by other nucleotide sequences in the sample. V is TRBV19 and J is TRBJ1-5, with D perhaps matching TRBD1 (5 bases). The CDR3 spans 15 residues. The V gene lost 1 base and the J gene lost 5 bases, with 12 bases spanning the gap. Germline V gene lookup returns CDR1 LNHDA and CDR2 SQIVND (reference sequence). CDR3 protein: CASSIGGDGYQPQHF. The CDR3 DNA reads TGTGCCAGTAGTATAGGGGGGGACGGATATCAGCCCCAGCATTTT.

The V and J genes are TRBV30 and TRBJ2-2, with a possible D match to TRBD1 (8 bases). CDR1 is GTSNPN, CDR2 SVGIG, per germline (reference sequence). This CDR3 is built from 16 residues. V gave up 3 bases and J gave up 4 bases, with 18 bases separating them. For the CDR3, the DNA is TGTGCCTGGAGGTACAGGGGGGGGAGGAGCACCGGGGAGCTGTTTTTT. Translated: CAWRYRGGRSTGELFF.

This clone has just a few counts. The rearrangement joins TRBV30 to TRBJ1-1; tentative D call: TRBD1 (5 bases). This CDR3 spans 14 amino acids. Looked up from germline, CDR1 is GTSNPN and CDR2 is SVGIG (reference sequence). The ends were cut back, 4 bases at V and 1 base at J, with 13 bases in the middle. This CDR3 is CAWNRGRENTEAFF. CDR3 DNA sequence: TGTGCCTGGAATCGGGGGAGGGAGAACACTGAAGCTTTCTTT.

The chain carries TRBV5-1 and TRBJ1-1, with 9 nucleotides matching TRBD1. Unmatched junction bases numbered 3, after V lost 1 base and J lost 2 bases. CDR1 SGHRS and CDR2 YFSETQ come from the germline V gene. CDR3 size: 15 residues. The CDR3 reads CASSLWGQGNTEAFF. DNA of the CDR3: TGCGCCAGCAGCTTGTGGGGACAGGGAAACACTGAAGCTTTCTTT.

The chain employs TRBV5-8 and TRBJ1-2; 7 bases line up with TRBD1. Germline CDR1 is SGHTS and CDR2 is YDEGEE. Losses at the gene ends were 4 bases for V and 8 bases for J; bases not matched to a gene: 14. This CDR3 is 15 amino acids long. CDR3 in DNA: TGTGCCAGCAGCAGGAGAAATAACAGGGGAGAAGGCTACACCTTC. Translating it yields CASSRRNNRGEGYTF.

The chain carries TRBV19 and TRBJ1-2, with D possibly TRBD1 on 5 matching bases. In germline, CDR1 is LNHDA, CDR2 SQIVND (reference sequence). The V and J ends lost 3 bases and 7 bases respectively, with 18 bases between them. The CDR3 totals 15 residues. The CDR3 region has the DNA TGTGCCAGTAGTATTTCTACCCCGGGGGTCTCTGGCTACACCTTC. It translates to CASSISTPGVSGYTF.

The rearrangement joins TRBV2 to TRBJ2-5; perhaps TRBD1 as D (6 bases). This CDR3 region has 15 residues. Germline-derived CDR1 and CDR2 are SNHLY and FYNNEI. V was shortened by 5 bases and J by 2 bases, with 15 bases between the two germline ends. This chain's CDR3 is CASSSQGQNQETQYF. Here the CDR3 DNA reads TGTGCCAGCAGTTCCCAGGGGCAGAATCAAGAGACCCAGTACTTC.

This chain uses TRBV9 with TRBJ1-1; the D is unclear. The germline CDR1 and CDR2 sequences are SGDLS and YYNGEE. The ends were cut back, 4 bases at V and 11 bases at J, with 3 bases in the middle. The CDR3 has 8 residues. This CDR3 is CASSPAFF. CDR3 coding DNA: TGTGCCAGCAGCCCGGCTTTCTTT.

This chain connects TRBV24-1 to TRBJ2-7; 8 bases agree with TRBD1. Unmatched junction bases numbered 7, after V lost 5 bases and J lost 2 bases. The CDR3 runs 15 residues. Germline CDR1 and CDR2: KGHDR and SFDVKD. CDR3 loop: CATSGGQGRAYEQYF. The CDR3 DNA reads as TGTGCCACCAGTGGCGGACAGGGACGGGCCTACGAGCAGTACTTC.

The genes are TRBV15 and TRBJ2-1; 9 bases align to TRBD2. V lost 1 base and J lost 8; bases outside the gene matches: 6. Germline values: CDR1 LNHNV, CDR2 YYDKDF (reference sequence). This CDR3 contains 15 residues. The CDR3 coding sequence is TGTGCCACCAGCAGAGTGCTAGCGGGGACGCATGAGCAGTTCTTC. Translating gives CATSRVLAGTHEQFF.

This sequence joins TRBV19 and TRBJ1-3; D uncertain. The CDR3 is made up of 11 amino acids. With 9 bases removed from V and 4 bases from J, the gap between germline ends came to 7 bases. Germline CDR1 LNHDA, CDR2 SQIVND (reference sequence). DNA for the CDR3: TGTGCCAGCAAAACAGGAAACACCATATATTTT. Protein: CASKTGNTIYF.

This chain uses TRBV28 with TRBJ1-5; no reliable D call. CDR3 length: 18 amino acids. CDR1 and CDR2 (germline): MDHEN, SYDVKM. Trimming took off 8 bases at V and 0 bases at J, with 23 bases between the two ends. The CDR3 loop is CASSPGGFRGNSNQPQHF. DNA for the CDR3: TGTGCCAGCTCACCTGGTGGTTTCCGAGGGAATAGCAATCAGCCCCAGCATTTT.

This clone has a single count. The CDR3 is CASSHRPSDEKLFF. CDR3 nucleotide sequence: TGTGCCAGTAGTCACAGGCCAAGTGACGAAAAACTGTTTTTT. The rearrangement links TRBV19 to TRBJ1-4; possible D gene TRBD1, 5 bases. Germline-derived CDR1 and CDR2 are LNHDA and SQIVND (reference sequence). The V end lost 5 bases, the J end lost 8 bases, and 15 bases lay between the germline ends. This CDR3 is 14 amino acids long.

The chain couples TRBV27 to TRBJ1-1; D not resolved. The V gene's germline CDR1 is MNHEY and CDR2 SMNVEV (reference sequence). With 2 bases removed from V and 0 bases from J, the gap between germline ends came to 10 bases. This CDR3 spans 15 amino acids. Here the CDR3 reads CASSLEGFMNTEAFF. CDR3 DNA: TGTGCCAGCAGTTTAGAGGGTTTCATGAACACTGAAGCTTTCTTT.

The gene calls are TRBV12-3 or TRBV12-4 and TRBJ1-5, with D possibly being TRBD1 (5 bases). Between the trimmed V and J ends, which lost 7 bases and 9 bases, there was a span of 13 bases. This CDR3 comprises 12 residues. In DNA form, the CDR3 reads TGTGCCAGCAAGAAGGGGTATGCGCCCCAGCATTTT. As protein: CASKKGYAPQHF.

This chain links TRBV6-5 with TRBJ2-3, with no clear D. V dropped 11 bases and J dropped 6 bases, with 15 bases sitting between them. Germline lookup yields CDR1 MNHEY and CDR2 SVGAGI. The CDR3 contains 12 residues. The CDR3 coding sequence is TGTGCCTGCGGCCAACGCCCCGATACGCAGTATTTT. This translates into CACGQRPDTQYF.

The sample holds a few counts of this clone. The chain links TRBV5-1 to TRBJ1-1; 7 nucleotides line up with TRBD1. Germline V gene lookup returns CDR1 SGHRS and CDR2 YFSETQ. The CDR3 is 16 residues long. V trimming: 6 bases; J trimming: 5 bases; junction bases outside the gene matches: 16. The CDR3 here is CASTRTFQGEGTEAFF. DNA of the CDR3: TGCGCCAGCACTCGGACCTTCCAGGGGGAAGGAACTGAAGCTTTCTTT.

The chain is built from TRBV5-1 and TRBJ1-6, with TRBD1 matching over 8 bases. The CDR3 spans 14 residues. J was trimmed by 6 bases and V by 6 bases; bases with no gene match: 5. Germline V gives CDR1 SGHRS, CDR2 YFSETQ. In DNA form, the CDR3 reads TGCGCCAGCAACGGACAGGGAGGTAATTCACCCCTCCACTTT. Encoded protein: CASNGQGGNSPLHF. The complete variable domain, with remaining parts taken from reference TRBV5-1 and TRBJ1-6, reads KAGVTQTPRYLIKTRGQQVTLSCSPISGHRSVSWYQQTPGQGLQFLFEYFSETQRNKGNFPGRFSGRQFSNSRSEMNVSTLELGDSALYLCASNGQGGNSPLHFGNGTRLTVT.

This chain's CDR3 is CASSPWLNTEAFF. CDR3 in DNA: TGTGCCAGCAGCCCCTGGCTGAACACTGAAGCTTTCTTT. V gene TRBV2 combines with J gene TRBJ1-1; no clear D gene. V shed 6 bases and J shed 0 bases, with 8 bases lying between them. From germline, CDR1 is SNHLY and CDR2 FYNNEI. The CDR3 is 13 residues long.

V usage is TRBV10-1 and J usage is TRBJ2-3, with a weak D call TRBD2 (5 bases). The CDR3 sequence is 14 residues long. V lost 3 bases to trimming and J lost 2 bases, with 9 bases between them. CDR1 is WNHNN and CDR2 is SYGVQD in the germline V gene (reference sequence). The CDR3 reads CASSDGADTDTQYF. The CDR3 DNA is TGCGCCAGCAGTGATGGAGCGGACACAGATACGCAGTATTTT.

V is TRBV3-1 (or the pseudogene TRBV3-2) and J is TRBJ2-2; 7 positions match TRBD2. Germline-derived CDR1 and CDR2 are LGHDT and YNNKEL (reference sequence). This CDR3 contains 16 residues. The V gene end was trimmed by 4 bases and the J gene end by 4 bases; junction bases not matched to a gene: 9. CDR3 nucleotide sequence: TGTGCCAGCAGCCTCCTGAAGCGGGGTAGCACCGGGGAGCTGTTTTTT. Amino acid sequence: CASSLLKRGSTGELFF.

The genes are TRBV7-2 and TRBJ2-3, with no clear D. The germline V and J ends were trimmed by 2 bases and 10 bases, with 7 bases remaining between them. Germline V gives CDR1 SGHTA, CDR2 FQGNSA. The CDR3 has 11 amino acids. This CDR3 reads CASSLTDPQYF. CDR3 DNA: TGTGCCAGCAGCTTAACTGATCCGCAGTATTTT.

This chain joins TRBV3-1 (or the pseudogene TRBV3-2) and TRBJ1-2; TRBD1 matches at 11 bases. This CDR3 has 15 amino acids. Germline CDR1 is LGHDT and CDR2 is YNNKEL (reference sequence). After removal of 4 bases from V and 6 bases from J, the junction contained 7 bases not matched to a gene. Written as DNA, the CDR3 is TGTGCCAGCAGCCGCAGGACAGGGGGCGACGATGGCTACACCTTC. Translated: CASSRRTGGDDGYTF.

The V gene is TRBV24-1, the J gene TRBJ1-2, with D unresolved. Trimming pared 5 bases from V and 6 bases from J, leaving 15 bases between. This CDR3 region has 14 residues. Germline CDR1 and CDR2: KGHDR and SFDVKD. The CDR3: CATSGGGRVDGYTF. The CDR3, as DNA: TGTGCCACCAGTGGAGGAGGGCGGGTGGATGGCTACACCTTC.

This chain joins TRBV30 and TRBJ1-1; no clear D gene. Deletions cut 2 bases from V and 0 bases from J, with 7 bases between. The CDR3 runs to 13 residues. CDR1 is GTSNPN and CDR2 is SVGIG in the germline V gene (reference sequence). Written as DNA, the CDR3 is TGTGCCTGGAGTTCAACACTGAACACTGAAGCTTTCTTT. It translates to CAWSSTLNTEAFF.